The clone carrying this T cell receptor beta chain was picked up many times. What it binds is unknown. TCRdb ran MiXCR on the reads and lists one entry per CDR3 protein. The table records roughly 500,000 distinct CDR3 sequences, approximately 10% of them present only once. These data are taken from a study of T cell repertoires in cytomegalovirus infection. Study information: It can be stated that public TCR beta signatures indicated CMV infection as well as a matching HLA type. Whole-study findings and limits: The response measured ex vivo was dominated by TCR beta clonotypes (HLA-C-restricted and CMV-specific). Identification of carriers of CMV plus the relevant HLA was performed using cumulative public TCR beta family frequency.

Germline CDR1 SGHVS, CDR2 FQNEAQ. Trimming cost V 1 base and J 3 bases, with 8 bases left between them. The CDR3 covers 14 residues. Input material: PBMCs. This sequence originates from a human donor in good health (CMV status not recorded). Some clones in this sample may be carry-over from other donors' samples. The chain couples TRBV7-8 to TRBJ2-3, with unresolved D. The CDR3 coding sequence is TGTGCCAGCAGCTTAGGAAGCTTTACAGATACGCAGTATTTT. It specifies CASSLGSFTDTQYF.